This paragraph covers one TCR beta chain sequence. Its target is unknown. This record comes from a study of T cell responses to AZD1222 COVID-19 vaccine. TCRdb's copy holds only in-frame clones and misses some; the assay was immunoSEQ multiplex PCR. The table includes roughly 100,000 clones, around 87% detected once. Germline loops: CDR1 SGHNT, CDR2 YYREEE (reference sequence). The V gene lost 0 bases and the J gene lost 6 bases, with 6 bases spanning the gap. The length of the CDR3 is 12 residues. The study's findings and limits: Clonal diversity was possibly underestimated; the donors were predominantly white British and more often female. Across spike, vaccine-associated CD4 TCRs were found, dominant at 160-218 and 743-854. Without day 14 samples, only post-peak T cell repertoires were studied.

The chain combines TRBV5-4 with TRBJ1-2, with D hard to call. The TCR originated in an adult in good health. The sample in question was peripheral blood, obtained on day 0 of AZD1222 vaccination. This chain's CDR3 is CASSLGSDGYTF. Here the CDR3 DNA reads TGTGCCAGCAGCTTGGGTAGTGATGGCTACACCTTC.